This T cell receptor (beta chain) was captured by sequencing in a study of T cell clusters in autoimmune cytopenias. TRB was amplified by touch-down multiplex PCR, primer pools A and B combined. Using the multiplex PCR reads, TCRdb records one entry per CDR3 protein without DNA. The sample's table shows approximately 8,000 distinct CDR3 sequences. TRB was amplified from approximately 230 ng of peripheral blood genomic DNA per sample. A remark on this clonotype: Antigen unknown.

Broader study findings: Physiological T cell clusters of healthy donors were apparently absent in primary autoimmune cytopenia patients.

The CDR3 loop spans 13 amino acids. CDR1 is SGHVS and CDR2 is FQNEAQ in the germline V gene. The sequence was collected from a human donor with an autoimmune cytopenia or autoimmune hepatitis (not recorded which). Input material: peripheral blood. The rearrangement links TRBV7-8 to TRBJ2-1; without DNA, the TCRdb call of TRBD1 cannot be checked. CDR3 loop: CASSLLGGNEQFF.